These 2 T cell receptor beta chains were all obtained from the same sample, sequenced in a study of graft-versus-host responses after intestinal transplantation (dated by TCRdb to the early 2020s). The library was prepared using the immunoSEQ multiplex PCR assay. Sourced from immuneACCESS, this table was stored by TCRdb with only in-frame sequences that have V and J called. A share of the clones is absent; for the studies checked, an unresolved V gene accounts for under half, and the remainder has no known explanation. The sample includes over 8,500 clones, with about 30% observed a single time. Approximately 6.2% of the sample goes to the ten largest clones. The time point label, read with the paper, signifies: cells obtained before transplantation from donor or recipient. In the mixed lymphocyte reactions, around 200,000 CFSE-labeled pre-transplant responders were plated with around 200,000 irradiated violet-dye-labeled stimulators and cultured for 6 days.

Sample: alloreactive CD8+ T cells from a mixed lymphocyte reaction culture, taken before intestinal transplant. The cell subset or site label on this specimen signifies: CFSE-low proliferating T cells sorted from roughly six-day pre-transplant mixed lymphocyte reaction (GvH or HvG direction). The origin of the receptors is a human patient who received an intestinal transplant.

This rearrangement joins TRBV5-1 to TRBJ2-7, with 7 bases lining up with TRBD1. This CDR3 region has 12 residues. Trimming at V came to 2 bases and at J to 5 bases, leaving 1 base not matched to a gene. Germline V lookup: CDR1 SGHRS, CDR2 YFSETQ. The CDR3 DNA is TGCGCCAGCAGCTTTACAGGGGACGAGCAGTACTTC. Translation: CASSFTGDEQYF.

This clone was recorded a few times. This rearrangement joins TRBV6-5 to TRBJ2-1; D possibly corresponds to TRBD2 (6 bases). The V gene's germline CDR1 is MNHEY and CDR2 SVGAGI. The CDR3 contains 14 residues. Deletions cut 6 bases from V and 7 bases from J, with 16 bases between. CDR3 amino acids: CASRAGPNYNEQFF. The CDR3 coding sequence is TGTGCCAGCAGGGCGGGGCCGAACTATAATGAGCAGTTCTTC.